What follows are 7 T cell receptor beta chains derived from one specimen sequenced in a study of blood T cell repertoires in COVID-19 (TCRdb year 2020). The library was obtained by the immunoSEQ multiplex PCR assay. Sourced from immuneACCESS, this table was stored by TCRdb with only in-frame sequences that have V and J called. A share of the clones is absent; for the studies checked, an unresolved V gene accounts for under half, and the remainder has no known explanation. The sample table holds just under 60,000 clones, of which approximately 86% were seen once. In total, the top ten clones hold approximately 7% of the sample. Sequencing used peripheral blood. Every receptor here comes from a human donor with active COVID-19. The donor label of this sample is uncertain.

This clone was recorded a few times. The V gene is TRBV6-4, the J gene TRBJ2-3, with 10 nucleotides matching TRBD1. The CDR3 length is 15 residues. J was trimmed by 2 bases and V by 2 bases; bases with no gene match: 1. CDR1 is MRHNA and CDR2 is SNTAGT in the germline V gene. The CDR3 is CASSDGQGDTDTQYF. CDR3 DNA: TGTGCCAGCAGTGACGGACAGGGGGACACAGATACGCAGTATTTT.

The chain joins TRBV2 to TRBJ2-7; 8 bases are shared with TRBD1. Unmatched junction bases numbered 6, after V lost 4 bases and J lost 1 base. Germline loops: CDR1 SNHLY, CDR2 FYNNEI. This CDR3 region has 15 residues. The CDR3 sequence is CASSGAGTGSYEQYF. In DNA, the CDR3 is TGTGCCAGCAGTGGGGCGGGGACAGGTTCCTACGAGCAGTACTTC. Together with reference TRBV2 and TRBJ2-7, the CDR3 gives the full variable domain: EPEVTQTPSHQVTQMGQEVILRCVPISNHLYFYWYRQILGQKVEFLVSFYNNEISEKSEIFDDQFSVERPDGSNFTLKIRSTKLEDSAMYFCASSGAGTGSYEQYFGPGTRLTVT.

J is TRBJ2-3 and V is TRBV29-1; the match to TRBD2 covers 8 bases. Germline V gives CDR1 SQVTM, CDR2 ANQGSEA. The CDR3 has 15 residues. V dropped 4 bases and J dropped 1; count of bases not matched to a gene: 7. The CDR3 is CSVAGGTRGTDTQYF. CDR3 coding DNA: TGCAGCGTTGCTGGCGGGACTAGGGGCACAGATACGCAGTATTTT.

As DNA, the CDR3 is TGTGCCAGTAGTATGACAGGGGATGGAAACACCATATATTTT. Its protein product is CASSMTGDGNTIYF. The chain recombines TRBV19 with TRBJ1-3, with 8 positions matching TRBD1. CDR1 and CDR2 from the germline V gene are LNHDA and SQIVND (reference sequence). With 3 bases clipped from V and 3 bases from J, the junction kept 1 base outside the gene matches. The CDR3 consists of 14 residues.

The rearrangement links TRBV28 to TRBJ2-7, with 8 bases that match TRBD1. Germline trimming cut 4 bases from V and 3 bases from J; bases unmatched to any gene: 14. This CDR3 is built from 17 residues. The V gene's germline CDR1 is MDHEN and CDR2 SYDVKM. The CDR3 sequence: CASSSPWVGTGNYEQYF. As DNA, the CDR3 is TGTGCCAGCAGTTCCCCCTGGGTCGGGACAGGAAACTACGAGCAGTACTTC.

V is TRBV25-1 and J is TRBJ2-1, with 7 positions matching TRBD2. V lost 9 bases and J lost 6; bases outside the gene matches: 14. The germline CDR1 and CDR2 sequences are MGHDK and SYGVNS. The CDR3 contains 15 residues. The CDR3 is CASQPAGVPLNEQFF. The CDR3 DNA follows: TGTGCCAGTCAACCCGCGGGAGTTCCGCTCAATGAGCAGTTCTTC.

The chain uses TRBV18 and TRBJ2-5; 8 nucleotides align to TRBD2. Germline CDR1 and CDR2: KGHSH and LQKENI. The ends lost 4 bases at V and 4 bases at J; junction bases unmatched: 11. CDR3 length: 16 residues. Written as DNA, the CDR3 is TGTGCCAGCTCACAGGCTAGCCCGGGAGGGCCAGAGACCCAGTACTTC. It codes for CASSQASPGGPETQYF. Full variable domain (outside the CDR3, taken from reference TRBV18 and TRBJ2-5): NAGVMQNPRHLVRRRGQEARLRCSPMKGHSHVYWYRQLPEEGLKFMVYLQKENIIDESGMPKERFSAEFPKEGPSILRIQQVVRGDSAAYFCASSQASPGGPETQYFGPGTRLLVL.